The 19 T cell receptor beta chains below all came from one sample that was sequenced in a study of T cell clones after liver transplantation. Method: immunoSEQ multiplex PCR; TCRdb's copy keeps in-frame clones and lacks some. The table has roughly 65,000 clones, more than 85% seen once; the top ten hold 0.95% to 1%. The sample consisted of CD4+ T cells from blood, taken around 25 months after liver transplant. The source is a human patient who received a liver transplant. Some T cells could come from the graft donor.

The chain links TRBV7-9 to TRBJ2-3; 7 positions match TRBD1. The CDR3 loop spans 14 amino acids. In germline, CDR1 is SEHNR, CDR2 FQNEAQ (reference sequence). Germline trimming cut 5 bases from V and 6 bases from J; bases unmatched to any gene: 8. Written as DNA, the CDR3 is TGTGCCAGCAGCCCAGGGGGAGACTCCGATACGCAGTATTTT. This gives the protein CASSPGGDSDTQYF.

The chain couples TRBV7-9 to TRBJ2-7; tentatively, D is TRBD2 (5 bases). This CDR3 has 12 residues. Germline V gene sequence: CDR1 SEHNR, CDR2 FQNEAQ (reference sequence). V was shortened by 3 bases and J by 3 bases, with 6 bases between the two germline ends. Here the CDR3 reads CASSFGDYEQYF. The DNA for the CDR3 is TGTGCCAGCAGCTTCGGGGACTACGAGCAGTACTTC.

The chain joins TRBV18 to TRBJ1-2; no reliable D call. The CDR3 is 14 amino acids. Germline CDR1 KGHSH, CDR2 LQKENI. V lost 5 bases and J lost 0, with 10 bases in between. CDR3 coding DNA: TGTGCCAGCTCAACCACGACATCTAACTATGGCTACACCTTC. Its protein is CASSTTTSNYGYTF.

J is TRBJ2-7 and V is TRBV6-1, with D perhaps assigned TRBD1 or TRBD2 (7 bases each). Between the trimmed V and J ends, which lost 2 bases and 2 bases, there was a span of 16 bases. CDR3 size: 16 residues. The germline V gene encodes CDR1 MNHNS and CDR2 SASEGT. The CDR3 loop reads CASSEQPGGGPYEQYF. The CDR3 nucleotides read TGTGCCAGCAGTGAACAACCAGGGGGGGGTCCCTACGAGCAGTACTTC.

This clone was counted a single time. The V and J genes are TRBV10-3 and TRBJ2-3; D is unresolved. The germline V gene encodes CDR1 ENHRY and CDR2 SYGVKD. The V end lost 6 bases, the J end lost 0 bases, and 13 bases lay between the germline ends. The CDR3 is 15 amino acids. The CDR3 region is CAIRDNKDSTDTQYF. The CDR3 nucleotides read TGTGCCATCAGAGATAACAAGGATAGCACAGATACGCAGTATTTT.

The genes are TRBV5-1 and TRBJ2-5; D tentatively reads TRBD1 or TRBD2 (6 bases each). Per germline, CDR1 SGHRS and CDR2 YFSETQ. V was clipped by 1 base and J by 5 bases, with 12 bases between them. The CDR3 length is 14 residues. The CDR3, as DNA: TGCGCCAGCAGCTTGATGGGGGGCGGGGAGACCCAGTACTTC. This encodes CASSLMGGGETQYF.

The chain employs TRBV7-2 and TRBJ1-1, with 8 bases matching TRBD1. The CDR3 has 15 amino acids. J gave up 2 bases and V 4 bases, and 6 bases lay outside the gene matches. Per the germline V gene, CDR1 is SGHTA and CDR2 is FQGNSA. CDR3 loop: CASSSQTGVNTEAFF. The CDR3 nucleotides are TGTGCCAGCAGCTCCCAGACAGGGGTCAACACTGAAGCTTTCTTT.

V usage is TRBV7-8 and J usage is TRBJ2-5; 10 positions match TRBD1. The germline V gene has CDR1 SGHVS and CDR2 FQNEAQ. V trimming: 5 bases; J trimming: 5 bases; junction bases outside the gene matches: 5. The CDR3 is 14 amino acids. CDR3 sequence reads: CASSPWTGGETQYF. DNA for the CDR3: TGTGCCAGCAGCCCCTGGACAGGGGGGGAGACCCAGTACTTC.

This clone was counted between two and nine times. This chain links TRBV7-3 with TRBJ2-2, with D hard to call. V was pared by 0 bases and J by 7 bases, with 9 bases between. Germline loops: CDR1 SGHTA, CDR2 FQGTGA. The CDR3 length is 14 residues. CDR3: CASSLTTSGGELFF. CDR3 nucleotides: TGTGCCAGCAGCTTAACAACATCCGGCGGGGAGCTGTTTTTT.

This chain links TRBV5-1 with TRBJ2-3; 15 bases align to TRBD2. The trim removed 3 bases at V and 1 base at J, leaving 6 bases unmatched. The CDR3 length is 18 residues. Germline V gene lookup returns CDR1 SGHRS and CDR2 YFSETQ. CDR3 DNA sequence: TGCGCCAGCAGCTCGGGACTAGCGGGAGGAGGGGGCACAGATACGCAGTATTTT. This codes for CASSSGLAGGGGTDTQYF.

This chain uses TRBV13 with TRBJ2-3, with 16 nucleotides matching TRBD2. V lost 3 bases, J lost 2 bases, and 14 bases stayed unmatched. This CDR3 has 21 residues. Germline CDR1 PRHDT, CDR2 FYEKMQ (reference sequence). CDR3 residues: CASSFHSPGTSGRAPTDTQYF. For the CDR3, the DNA is TGTGCCAGCAGCTTCCATTCTCCCGGGACTAGCGGGAGGGCCCCCACAGATACGCAGTATTTT. The variable domain in full, completed from reference TRBV13 and TRBJ2-3, reads AAGVIQSPRHLIKEKRETATLKCYPIPRHDTVYWYQQGPGQDPQFLISFYEKMQSDKGSIPDRFSAQQFSDYHSELNMSSLELGDSALYFCASSFHSPGTSGRAPTDTQYFGPGTRLTVL.

V is TRBV7-6 and J is TRBJ2-1, with D uncertain. This CDR3 contains 17 residues. Trimming shortened V by 5 bases and J by 0 bases, and 17 bases separated the two germline ends. Germline lookup yields CDR1 SGHVS and CDR2 FNYEAQ. The CDR3 is CASSINAGQSSYNEQFF. The CDR3 region has the DNA TGTGCCAGCAGCATCAATGCCGGGCAGAGCTCCTACAATGAGCAGTTCTTC. The full variable domain, rest sourced from reference TRBV7-6 and TRBJ2-1, is GAGVSQSPRYKVTKRGQDVALRCDPISGHVSLYWYRQALGQGPEFLTYFNYEAQQDKSGLPNDRFSAERPEGSISTLTIQRTEQRDSAMYRCASSINAGQSSYNEQFFGPGTRLTVL.

V gene TRBV9 combines with J gene TRBJ1-1, with D perhaps matching TRBD1 (6 bases). CDR3 length: 16 residues. Looked up from germline, CDR1 is SGDLS and CDR2 is YYNGEE. V lost 4 bases, J lost 0 bases, and 16 bases lay in between. The CDR3 is CASSPELGGMNTEAFF. The CDR3 DNA reads as TGTGCCAGCAGCCCAGAGCTAGGGGGAATGAACACTGAAGCTTTCTTT.

The chain recombines TRBV4-2 with TRBJ2-1; TRBD2 matches at 8 bases. CDR3 length: 16 residues. Germline values: CDR1 LGHNA, CDR2 YNFKEQ. After removal of 4 bases from V and 6 bases from J, the junction contained 11 bases not matched to a gene. As DNA, the CDR3 is TGTGCCAGCAGCCCACTGGGGGCGGGAGGTCGCAATGAGCAGTTCTTC. Protein sequence: CASSPLGAGGRNEQFF.

Only one count was recorded for this clone. The chain is built from TRBV27 and TRBJ1-6; D remains unclear. V lost 2 bases to trimming and J lost 0 bases, with 11 bases between them. CDR3 length: 17 amino acids. CDR1 is MNHEY and CDR2 is SMNVEV in the germline V gene (reference sequence). The CDR3 DNA sequence: TGTGCCAGCAGTTTACGGGCGGGGAGCTCCTATAATTCACCCCTCCACTTT. This encodes CASSLRAGSSYNSPLHF.

This sequence joins TRBV29-1 and TRBJ2-5; 9 nucleotides agree with TRBD2. J lost 2 bases, V lost 4 bases, and 8 bases had no gene match. CDR1 SQVTM and CDR2 ANQGSEA come from the germline V gene. The CDR3 is 15 residues long. CDR3 protein: CSVVTLAGNQETQYF. CDR3 nucleotides: TGCAGCGTTGTTACCCTAGCGGGAAATCAAGAGACCCAGTACTTC.

This rearrangement joins TRBV2 to TRBJ2-1, with 8 bases lining up with TRBD2. The CDR3 length is 13 residues. Per the germline V gene, CDR1 is SNHLY and CDR2 is FYNNEI. Unmatched junction bases numbered 5, after V lost 4 bases and J lost 9 bases. The CDR3 bases are TGTGCCAGCAGTGGGGGACTAGTGAGTGAGCAGTTCTTC. It translates to CASSGGLVSEQFF.

The chain has TRBV15 and TRBJ2-1, with 10 bases fitting TRBD2. With V trimmed by 0 bases and J by 2 bases, 4 bases remained unmatched. In germline, CDR1 is LNHNV, CDR2 YYDKDF (reference sequence). The CDR3 totals 17 residues. CDR3: CATSRDLGTSAYNEQFF. The CDR3 bases are TGTGCCACCAGCAGAGATCTTGGGACTAGCGCCTACAATGAGCAGTTCTTC.

The chain recombines TRBV19 with TRBJ2-4; 8 nucleotides agree with TRBD1. The CDR3 length is 15 residues. The trim removed 7 bases at V and 3 bases at J, leaving 8 bases unmatched. Germline CDR1 reads LNHDA; CDR2 reads SQIVND (reference sequence). In DNA, the CDR3 is TGTGCCAGTACCCAGGGGGCGCGACACAAAAACATTCAGTACTTC. This sequence encodes CASTQGARHKNIQYF. Variable domain in full (rest from reference TRBV19 and TRBJ2-4): DGGITQSPKYLFRKEGQNVTLSCEQNLNHDAMYWYRQDPGQGLRLIYYSQIVNDFQKGDIAEGYSVSREKKESFPLTVTSAQKNPTAFYLCASTQGARHKNIQYFGAGTRLSVL.